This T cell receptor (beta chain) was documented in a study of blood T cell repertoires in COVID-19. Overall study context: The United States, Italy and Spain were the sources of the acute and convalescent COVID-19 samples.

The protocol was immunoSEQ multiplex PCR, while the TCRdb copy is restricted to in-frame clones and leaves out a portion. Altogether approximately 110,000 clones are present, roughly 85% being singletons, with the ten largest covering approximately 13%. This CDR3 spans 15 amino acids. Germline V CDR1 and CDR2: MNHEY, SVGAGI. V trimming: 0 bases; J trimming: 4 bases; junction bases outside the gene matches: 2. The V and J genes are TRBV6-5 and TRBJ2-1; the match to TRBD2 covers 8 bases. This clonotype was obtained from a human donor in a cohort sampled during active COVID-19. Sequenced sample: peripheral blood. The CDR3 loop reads CASSYSTGGYNEQFF. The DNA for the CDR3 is TGTGCCAGCAGTTACTCGACGGGGGGGTACAATGAGCAGTTCTTC.